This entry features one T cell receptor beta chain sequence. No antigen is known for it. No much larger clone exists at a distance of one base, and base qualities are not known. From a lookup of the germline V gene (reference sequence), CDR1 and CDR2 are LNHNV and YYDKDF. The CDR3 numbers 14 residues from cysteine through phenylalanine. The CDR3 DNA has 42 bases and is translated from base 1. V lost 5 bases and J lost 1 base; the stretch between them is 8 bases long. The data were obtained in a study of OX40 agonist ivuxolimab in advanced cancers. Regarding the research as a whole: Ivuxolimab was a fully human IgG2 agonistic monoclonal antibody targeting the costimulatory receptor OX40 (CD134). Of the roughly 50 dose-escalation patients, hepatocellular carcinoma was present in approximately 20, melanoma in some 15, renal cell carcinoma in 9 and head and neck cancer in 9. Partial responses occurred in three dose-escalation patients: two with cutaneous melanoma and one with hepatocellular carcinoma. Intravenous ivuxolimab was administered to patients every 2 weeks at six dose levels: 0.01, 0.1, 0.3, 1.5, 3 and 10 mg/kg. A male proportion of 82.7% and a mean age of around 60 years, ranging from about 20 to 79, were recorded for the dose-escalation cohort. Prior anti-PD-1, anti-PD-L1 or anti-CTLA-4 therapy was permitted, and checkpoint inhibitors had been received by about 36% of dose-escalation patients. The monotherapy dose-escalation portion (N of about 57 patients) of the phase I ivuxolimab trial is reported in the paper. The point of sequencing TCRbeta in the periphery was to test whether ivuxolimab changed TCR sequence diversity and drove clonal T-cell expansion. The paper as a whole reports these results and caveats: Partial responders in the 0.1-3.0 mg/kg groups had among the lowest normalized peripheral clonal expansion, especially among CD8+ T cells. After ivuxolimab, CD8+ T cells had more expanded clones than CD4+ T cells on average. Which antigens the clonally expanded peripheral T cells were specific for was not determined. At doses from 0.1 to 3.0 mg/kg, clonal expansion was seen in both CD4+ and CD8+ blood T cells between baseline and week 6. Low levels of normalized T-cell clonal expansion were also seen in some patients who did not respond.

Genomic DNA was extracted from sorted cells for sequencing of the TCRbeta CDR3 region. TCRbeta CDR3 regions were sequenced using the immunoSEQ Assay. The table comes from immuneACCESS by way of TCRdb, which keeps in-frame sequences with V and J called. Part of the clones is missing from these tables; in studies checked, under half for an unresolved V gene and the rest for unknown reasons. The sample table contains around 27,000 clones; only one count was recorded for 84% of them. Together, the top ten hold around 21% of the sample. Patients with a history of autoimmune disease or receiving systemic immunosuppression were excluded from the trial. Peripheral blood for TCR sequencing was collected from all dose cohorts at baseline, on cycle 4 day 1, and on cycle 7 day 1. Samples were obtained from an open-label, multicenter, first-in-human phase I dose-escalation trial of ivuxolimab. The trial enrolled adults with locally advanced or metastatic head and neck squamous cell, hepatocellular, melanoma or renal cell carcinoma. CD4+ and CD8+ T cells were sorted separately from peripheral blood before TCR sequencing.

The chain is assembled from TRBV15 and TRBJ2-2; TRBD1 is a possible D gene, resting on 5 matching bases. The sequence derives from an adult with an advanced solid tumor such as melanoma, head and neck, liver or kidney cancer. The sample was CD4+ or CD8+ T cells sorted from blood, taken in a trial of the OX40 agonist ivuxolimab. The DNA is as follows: TGTGCCACCAGCGGGGCTGAGAACACCGGGGAGCTGTTTTTT. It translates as CATSGAENTGELFF.